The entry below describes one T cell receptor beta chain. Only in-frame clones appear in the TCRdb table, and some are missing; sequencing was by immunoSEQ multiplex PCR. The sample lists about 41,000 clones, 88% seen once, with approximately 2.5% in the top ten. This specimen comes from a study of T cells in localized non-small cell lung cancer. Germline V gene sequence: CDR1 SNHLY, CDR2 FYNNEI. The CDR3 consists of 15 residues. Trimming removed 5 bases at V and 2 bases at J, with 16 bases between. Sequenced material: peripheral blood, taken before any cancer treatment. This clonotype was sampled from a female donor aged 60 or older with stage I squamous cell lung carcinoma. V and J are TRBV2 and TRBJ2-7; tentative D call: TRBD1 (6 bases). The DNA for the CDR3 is TGTGCCAGCAGTTCTCTAGGACAGCGAACCTACGAGCAGTACTTC. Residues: CASSSLGQRTYEQYF.